Below are 11 T cell receptor beta chains sequenced from a single sample in a study of OX40 agonist ivuxolimab in advanced cancers. Profiling relied on immunoSEQ multiplex PCR, and the TCRdb table lists in-frame clones only, not all of them. The sample has some 50,000 clones; around 86% are singletons. Sequenced material: CD4+ or CD8+ T cells sorted from blood, taken in a trial of the OX40 agonist ivuxolimab. The source of these receptors is an adult with an advanced solid tumor such as melanoma, head and neck, liver or kidney cancer.

This sequence joins TRBV5-1 and TRBJ1-2, with unresolved D. This CDR3 spans 14 amino acids. V dropped 0 bases and J dropped 7 bases, with 13 bases sitting between them. The germline gives CDR1 SGHRS, CDR2 YFSETQ. The CDR3 loop is CASSLAWVKGGYTF. DNA for the CDR3: TGCGCCAGCAGCTTGGCCTGGGTGAAGGGTGGCTACACCTTC.

The V call is TRBV4-1, the J call TRBJ2-1; 8 positions match TRBD2. Germline V gene data show CDR1 as MGHRA and CDR2 as YSYEKL. The V and J ends lost 5 bases and 4 bases, in that order; junction bases with no gene match: 10. The CDR3 has 16 amino acids. This chain's CDR3 is CASSRKTSGDYNEQFF. In DNA form, the CDR3 reads TGCGCCAGCAGCAGGAAAACTAGCGGAGATTACAATGAGCAGTTCTTC.

This chain uses TRBV10-1 with TRBJ2-5; possibly TRBD2 for D (6 bases). Germline-derived CDR1 and CDR2 are WNHNN and SYGVQD (reference sequence). This CDR3 has 15 residues. V dropped 0 bases and J dropped 1 base, with 9 bases sitting between them. The CDR3 loop is CASSESRGFQETQYF. The CDR3 DNA follows: TGCGCCAGCAGTGAGTCCCGGGGGTTCCAAGAGACCCAGTACTTC.

The J gene is TRBJ1-4, the V gene TRBV19; D might be TRBD1 (5 bases). The CDR3 length is 14 residues. V lost 7 bases and J 10 bases, leaving 19 bases between the germline ends. Per the germline V gene, CDR1 is LNHDA and CDR2 is SQIVND (reference sequence). Here the CDR3 DNA reads TGTGCCAGTAACAAGCGCGGGGGTTTTGGAAAACTGTTTTTT. This translates into CASNKRGGFGKLFF.

CDR3 nucleotide sequence: TGTGCCAGCAGCTTAGGGGTACGGATTAGCAATCAGCCCCAGCATTTT. As protein: CASSLGVRISNQPQHF. V usage is TRBV7-2 and J usage is TRBJ1-5; D gene ambiguous. Per germline, CDR1 SGHTA and CDR2 FQGNSA. Trimming took off 1 base at V and 0 bases at J, with 10 bases between the two ends. The CDR3 is 16 amino acids.

The genes are TRBV28 and TRBJ2-3; TRBD1 might be the D (6 bases). The CDR3 contains 12 residues. Germline V gives CDR1 MDHEN, CDR2 SYDVKM. The ends were cut back, 10 bases at V and 4 bases at J, with 12 bases in the middle. CDR3 region: CATQGGADTQYF. CDR3 coding DNA: TGTGCCACCCAAGGGGGTGCAGATACGCAGTATTTT.

J is TRBJ2-3 and V is TRBV28; perhaps D is TRBD1 or TRBD2 (5 bases each). Trimming cost V 6 bases and J 7 bases, with 14 bases left between them. This CDR3 has 13 residues. Looked up from germline, CDR1 is MDHEN and CDR2 is SYDVKM. As DNA, the CDR3 is TGTGCCAGCAGCCAACCCGGGACGAATACGCAGTATTTT. Its translation is CASSQPGTNTQYF.

V usage is TRBV2 and J usage is TRBJ2-5; 11 bases map to TRBD2. Germline V lookup: CDR1 SNHLY, CDR2 FYNNEI. Germline trimming cut 7 bases from V and 2 bases from J; bases unmatched to any gene: 9. The CDR3 extends over 16 amino acids. CDR3 sequence reads: CASTVGLAASQETQYF. The CDR3 DNA is TGTGCCAGCACCGTGGGACTAGCGGCATCGCAAGAGACCCAGTACTTC.

The genes are TRBV18 and TRBJ1-6; possibly TRBD1 for D (5 bases). V gave up 6 bases and J gave up 7 bases, with 13 bases separating them. The CDR3 is 14 residues long. Germline assignment: CDR1 KGHSH and CDR2 LQKENI. The CDR3 DNA is TGTGCCAGCTCCCCCGGGGGGTTCAATTCACCCCTCCACTTT. Translated: CASSPGGFNSPLHF.

J is TRBJ2-1 and V is TRBV15; D is possibly TRBD2 (5 bases). This CDR3 is 17 amino acids long. Germline-derived CDR1 and CDR2 are LNHNV and YYDKDF (reference sequence). V lost 1 base to trimming and J lost 1 base, with 14 bases between them. This CDR3 is CATSRGSGSYSYNEQFF. CDR3 sequence (DNA): TGTGCCACCAGCAGAGGTTCGGGGTCTTATTCCTACAATGAGCAGTTCTTC. Complete variable domain (other parts from reference TRBV15 and TRBJ2-1): DAMVIQNPRYQVTQFGKPVTLSCSQTLNHNVMYWYQQKSSQAPKLLFHYYDKDFNNEADTPDNFQSRRPNTSFCFLDIRSPGLGDTAMYLCATSRGSGSYSYNEQFFGPGTRLTVL.

The chain combines TRBV6-1 with TRBJ1-1, with no clear D. The CDR3 loop spans 13 amino acids. Looked up from germline, CDR1 is MNHNS and CDR2 is SASEGT. The V gene lost 6 bases and the J gene lost 3 bases, with 11 bases spanning the gap. CDR3 in amino acids: CASRLDGYTEAFF. The DNA of the CDR3 is TGTGCCAGCAGGCTAGACGGCTACACTGAAGCTTTCTTT.